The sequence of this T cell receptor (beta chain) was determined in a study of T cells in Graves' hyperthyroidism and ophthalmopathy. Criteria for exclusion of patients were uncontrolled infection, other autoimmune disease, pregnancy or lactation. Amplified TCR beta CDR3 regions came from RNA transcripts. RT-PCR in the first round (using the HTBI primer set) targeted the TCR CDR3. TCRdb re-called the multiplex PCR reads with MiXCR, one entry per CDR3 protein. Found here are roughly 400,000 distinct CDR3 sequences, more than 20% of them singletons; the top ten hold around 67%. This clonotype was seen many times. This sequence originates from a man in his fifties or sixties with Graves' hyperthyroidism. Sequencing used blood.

CDR3 in amino acids: CASSLESLGEQFF. The CDR3 DNA reads as TGTGCCAGCAGCTTAGAGTCACTGGGTGAGCAGTTCTTC. The chain uses TRBV11-2 and TRBJ2-1; D call uncertain. Trimming removed 0 bases from V and 9 bases from J, with 9 bases in between. Germline V lookup: CDR1 SGHAT, CDR2 FQNNGV. The CDR3 totals 13 residues.